Below, 3 T cell receptor beta chains from the same sample are listed, as sequenced in a study of cytomegalovirus exposure and HLA in healthy donors. PCR employed 60 Vbeta and 13 Jbeta primers. The data were produced by immunoSEQ multiplex PCR, yet TCRdb's version contains in-frame clones alone and is incomplete. This table has fewer than 200,000 clones, more than 75% appearing once. Sequencing used PBMCs. These receptors were obtained from a girl aged 2 to 10 in good health and CMV-seropositive.

Only one count was recorded for this clone. The rearrangement links TRBV27 to TRBJ2-7; TRBD1 aligns across 8 bases. The V segment lost 5 bases and the J segment 2 bases; nucleotides outside the gene matches: 5. From germline, CDR1 is MNHEY and CDR2 SMNVEV (reference sequence). The CDR3 covers 14 residues. CDR3 DNA: TGTGCCAGCAGTAAGACAGGGGCGACCTACGAGCAGTACTTC. Its translation: CASSKTGATYEQYF.

This clone occurred a few times. V is TRBV9 and J is TRBJ1-4; 8 bases are a match to TRBD1. In germline, CDR1 is SGDLS, CDR2 YYNGEE. The length of the CDR3 is 14 residues. V shed 5 bases, J shed 5 bases, and the junction held 5 bases outside the gene matches. The CDR3 bases are TGTGCCAGCAGTACAGGGGGAAGGAATGAAAAACTGTTTTTT. Translated: CASSTGGRNEKLFF. Full variable domain (outside the CDR3, taken from reference TRBV9 and TRBJ1-4): DSGVTQTPKHLITATGQRVTLRCSPRSGDLSVYWYQQSLDQGLQFLIQYYNGEERAKGNILERFSAQQFPDLHSELNLSSLELGDSALYFCASSTGGRNEKLFFGSGTQLSVL.

The J gene is TRBJ2-7, the V gene TRBV2; perhaps TRBD1 as D (6 bases). Trimming took 6 bases from V and 3 from J, leaving 12 bases between them. This CDR3 spans 13 amino acids. Germline V CDR1 and CDR2: SNHLY, FYNNEI. The CDR3 reads CASSPYRDYEQYF. In nucleotides, the CDR3 is TGTGCCAGCAGCCCTTACAGGGACTACGAGCAGTACTTC.